Listed here is a single T cell receptor (beta chain). The data derive from a study of blood T cell repertoires in COVID-19. Study overall: The analysed material was cDNA or gDNA that came from T cells, B-cell-depleted T cells, or PBMCs.

Generated by immunoSEQ multiplex PCR, the TCRdb table keeps only in-frame clones and is missing some. There are approximately 240,000 clones in the sample; roughly 84% occur only once, and 2% to 2.5% lies in the top ten. The CDR3 loop spans 14 amino acids. V lost 1 base, J lost 5 bases, and 3 bases stayed unmatched. In germline, CDR1 is SGHTA, CDR2 FQGNSA. This rearrangement joins TRBV7-2 to TRBJ2-5, with TRBD1 identical over 8 bases. The clonotype was recovered from a woman in her forties who had recovered from COVID-19. Source material: peripheral blood. DNA of the CDR3: TGTGCCAGCAGCTTAGGGACAGGGTCGGAGACCCAGTACTTC. Residues: CASSLGTGSETQYF.